Listed below are T cell receptor beta chains from one sample, sequenced in a study of CD8+ T cells in alopecia areata. Profiled with immunoSEQ multiplex PCR; TCRdb holds only in-frame clones, not every one. Found here are a few hundred thousand clones, around three fifths of them singletons; the top ten hold under 5%. The sample taken for sequencing was CD8+ T cells sorted from blood. The receptors come from a human donor in good health. The CDR3 runs from the conserved cysteine through the conserved F or W. The order of the fields is clone size, J gene, D gene, V gene, CDR3 protein, CDR3 DNA. D genes are given only for firm matches. Clone size is not always given. Where it is, it says once, few, many or a class for expanded clones.

>NA|TRBJ1-2|TRBD1|TRBV30
CAWYLGTVYGYTF
TGTGCCTGGTACCTCGGGACAGTCTATGGCTACACCTTC
>NA|TRBJ1-2|NA|TRBV2
CASSDGARAGYTF
TGTGCCAGCAGTGACGGCGCCCGGGCGGGCTACACCTTC
>NA|TRBJ2-5|TRBD2|TRBV4-2
CASSQRRGDQETQYF
TGTGCCAGCAGCCAACGACGGGGGGACCAAGAGACCCAGTACTTC
>few|TRBJ2-7|NA|TRBV27
CASGAYEQYF
TGTGCCAGCGGGGCCTACGAGCAGTACTTC
>NA|TRBJ1-1|TRBD1|TRBV5-1
CASRQDRGPGAFF
TGCGCCAGCAGACAGGACAGGGGGCCGGGAGCTTTCTTT
>few|TRBJ2-1|NA|TRBV2
CASFRSSYNEQFF
TGTGCCAGCTTCAGAAGCTCCTACAATGAGCAGTTCTTC
>NA|TRBJ1-5|NA|TRBV6-1
CASSEGAEGQPQHF
TGTGCCAGCAGTGAAGGGGCAGAAGGTCAGCCCCAGCATTTT
>NA|TRBJ2-1|TRBD2|TRBV27
CASSLSTGGYNEQFF
TGTGCCAGCAGTTTATCAACGGGGGGCTACAATGAGCAGTTCTTC
>NA|TRBJ1-2|TRBD1|TRBV29-1
CSVGTGGAYGYTF
TGCAGCGTTGGGACAGGGGGTGCCTATGGCTACACCTTC
>NA|TRBJ1-1|TRBD1|TRBV5-6
CASSPIGTENTEAFF
TGTGCCAGCAGCCCGATAGGGACAGAGAACACTGAAGCTTTCTTT